Shown below are 9 T cell receptor beta chains from a single sample sequenced in a study of T cell changes during pregnancy in multiple sclerosis. The method was immunoSEQ multiplex PCR; TCRdb's version includes in-frame clones alone and lacks a portion of them. The sample includes 120,000 or so clones, approximately 93% seen only once; the top ten take approximately 6.2%. Sequencing used peripheral blood, obtained before pregnancy. Receptors originate from a female donor with multiple sclerosis, enrolled in a pregnancy study.

J is TRBJ1-5 and V is TRBV11-2; D remains unclear. V was trimmed by 0 bases and J by 5 bases, leaving 17 bases between them. CDR1 is SGHAT and CDR2 is FQNNGV in the germline V gene. The CDR3 consists of 17 residues. The CDR3, as DNA: TGTGCCAGCAGCTTAGATGGAGTCCTTAAGTGGGATCAGCCCCAGCATTTT. Its translation is CASSLDGVLKWDQPQHF. The full variable domain, its missing parts supplied by reference TRBV11-2 and TRBJ1-5, is EAGVAQSPRYKIIEKRQSVAFWCNPISGHATLYWYQQILGQGPKLLIQFQNNGVVDDSQLPKDRFSAERLKGVDSTLKIQPAKLEDSAVYLCASSLDGVLKWDQPQHFGDGTRLSIL.

The chain recombines TRBV7-6 with TRBJ2-5; perhaps TRBD1 as D (6 bases). This CDR3 is built from 16 residues. V lost 5 bases to trimming and J lost 0 bases, with 16 bases between them. Germline V gene sequence: CDR1 SGHVS, CDR2 FNYEAQ. For the CDR3, the DNA is TGTGCCAGCAGCGAAGGGGGTAGCAGGGACCAAGAGACCCAGTACTTC. Translating gives CASSEGGSRDQETQYF.

CDR3 in DNA: TGTGCCAGTAGTATAGAACAGGACACTGAAGCTTTCTTT. Amino acids: CASSIEQDTEAFF. V is TRBV19 and J is TRBJ1-1, with a possible D match to TRBD1 (5 bases). The CDR3 consists of 13 residues. The germline V gene has CDR1 LNHDA and CDR2 SQIVND (reference sequence). V shed 0 bases and J shed 3 bases, with 5 bases lying between them. Combining the CDR3 with reference TRBV19 and TRBJ1-1 gives the whole variable domain DGGITQSPKYLFRKEGQNVTLSCEQNLNHDAMYWYRQDPGQGLRLIYYSQIVNDFQKGDIAEGYSVSREKKESFPLTVTSAQKNPTAFYLCASSIEQDTEAFFGQGTRLTVV.

This chain connects TRBV19 to TRBJ1-5; 9 nucleotides line up with TRBD1. The germline gives CDR1 LNHDA, CDR2 SQIVND (reference sequence). The CDR3 runs 17 residues. After removal of 7 bases from V and 6 bases from J, the junction contained 16 bases not matched to a gene. Here the CDR3 reads CASTKSGDRGDLQPQHF. The CDR3, as DNA: TGTGCCAGTACCAAATCGGGTGACAGGGGGGATCTTCAGCCCCAGCATTTT.

This rearrangement joins TRBV10-3 to TRBJ1-3; maybe TRBD1 (5 bases). CDR3 length: 16 amino acids. V was cut by 10 bases and J by 0 bases, with 19 bases left in between. CDR1 is ENHRY and CDR2 is SYGVKD in the germline V gene. In DNA form, the CDR3 reads TGTGCCACCGCTGGGGGGGTTACAAACTCTGGAAACACCATATATTTT. Residues: CATAGGVTNSGNTIYF.

V is TRBV7-2 and J is TRBJ1-2, with 7 bases fitting TRBD1. This CDR3 region has 14 residues. The junction had 7 bases not matched to a gene; V was cut back by 1 base and J by 8 bases. In germline, CDR1 is SGHTA, CDR2 FQGNSA. CDR3 nucleotide sequence: TGTGCCAGCAGCTTAGTACAGGGGACGGGCGGCTACACCTTC. Amino acids: CASSLVQGTGGYTF.

The chain links TRBV30 to TRBJ1-5; D gene unclear. The CDR3 totals 14 residues. The germline V and J ends were trimmed by 0 bases and 2 bases, with 8 bases remaining between them. Germline-derived CDR1 and CDR2 are GTSNPN and SVGIG (reference sequence). The CDR3 nucleotides are TGTGCCTGGAGTGTATCCGGGGGCAATCAGCCCCAGCATTTT. Protein sequence: CAWSVSGGNQPQHF.

The rearrangement links TRBV7-2 to TRBJ2-1; 10 bases agree with TRBD2. V lost 7 bases, J lost 7 bases, and 7 bases stayed unmatched. Germline V gene data show CDR1 as SGHTA and CDR2 as FQGNSA. The CDR3 runs to 14 residues. The CDR3: CASTLTSGKNEQFF. CDR3 sequence (DNA): TGTGCCAGCACCCTCACTAGCGGGAAGAATGAGCAGTTCTTC.

This rearrangement joins TRBV15 to TRBJ1-5, with TRBD1 identical over 9 bases. This CDR3 comprises 14 residues. The V and J ends lost 5 bases and 6 bases, in that order; junction bases with no gene match: 5. From germline, CDR1 is LNHNV and CDR2 YYDKDF (reference sequence). The CDR3 here is CATSRDRASQPQHF. The DNA of the CDR3 is TGTGCCACCAGCCGGGACAGGGCTAGTCAGCCCCAGCATTTT.